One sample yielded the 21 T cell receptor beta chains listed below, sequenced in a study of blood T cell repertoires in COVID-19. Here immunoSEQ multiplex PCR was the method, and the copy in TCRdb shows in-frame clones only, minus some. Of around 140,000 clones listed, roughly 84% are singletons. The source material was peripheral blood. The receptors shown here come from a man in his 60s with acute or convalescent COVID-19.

DNA for the CDR3: TGTGCCAGCGGGCCTAATAGCAATCAGCCCCAGCATTTT. It translates to CASGPNSNQPQHF. This rearrangement joins TRBV6-5 to TRBJ1-5; D call uncertain. Trimming pared 8 bases from V and 0 bases from J, leaving 8 bases between. The CDR3 runs to 13 residues. The germline CDR1 and CDR2 sequences are MNHEY and SVGAGI.

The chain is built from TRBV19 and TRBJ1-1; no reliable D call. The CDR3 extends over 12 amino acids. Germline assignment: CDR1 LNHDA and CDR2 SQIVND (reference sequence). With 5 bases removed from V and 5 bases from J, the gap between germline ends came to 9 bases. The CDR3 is CASSFAGTEAFF. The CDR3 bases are TGTGCCAGTAGTTTTGCGGGAACTGAAGCTTTCTTT.

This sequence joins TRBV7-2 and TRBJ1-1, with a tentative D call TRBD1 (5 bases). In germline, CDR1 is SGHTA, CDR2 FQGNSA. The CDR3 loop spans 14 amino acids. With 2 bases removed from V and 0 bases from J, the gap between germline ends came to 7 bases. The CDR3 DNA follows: TGTGCCAGCAGCTTACAGGGTCTGAACACTGAAGCTTTCTTT. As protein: CASSLQGLNTEAFF.

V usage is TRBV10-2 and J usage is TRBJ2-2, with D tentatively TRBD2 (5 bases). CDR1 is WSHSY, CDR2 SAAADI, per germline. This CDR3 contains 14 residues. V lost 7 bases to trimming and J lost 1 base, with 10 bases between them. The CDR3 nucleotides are TGCGCCAGCATCCCGGACTGGAACACCGGGGAGCTGTTTTTT. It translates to CASIPDWNTGELFF.

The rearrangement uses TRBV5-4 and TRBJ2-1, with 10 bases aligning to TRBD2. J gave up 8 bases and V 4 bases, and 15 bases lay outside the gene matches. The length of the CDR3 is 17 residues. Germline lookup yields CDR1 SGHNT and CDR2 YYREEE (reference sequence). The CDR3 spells CASSLGASGRARDEQFF. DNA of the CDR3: TGTGCCAGCAGCCTGGGGGCAAGCGGGAGGGCCCGGGATGAGCAGTTCTTC.

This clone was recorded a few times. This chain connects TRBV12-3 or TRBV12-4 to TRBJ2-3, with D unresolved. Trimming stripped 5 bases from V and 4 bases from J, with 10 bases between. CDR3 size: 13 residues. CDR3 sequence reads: CASSALYADTQYF. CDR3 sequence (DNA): TGTGCCAGCAGTGCCCTCTACGCAGATACGCAGTATTTT.

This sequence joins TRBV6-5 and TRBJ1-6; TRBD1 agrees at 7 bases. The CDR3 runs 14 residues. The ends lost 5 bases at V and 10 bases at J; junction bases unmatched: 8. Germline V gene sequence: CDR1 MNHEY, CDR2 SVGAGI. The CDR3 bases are TGTGCCAGCAGTCAACAGGGGATGGGGTCACCCCTCCACTTT. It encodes CASSQQGMGSPLHF.

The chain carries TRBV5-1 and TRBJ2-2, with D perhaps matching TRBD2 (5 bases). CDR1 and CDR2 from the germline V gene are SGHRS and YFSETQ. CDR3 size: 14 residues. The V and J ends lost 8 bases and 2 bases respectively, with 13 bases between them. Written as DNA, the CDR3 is TGCGCCAGTAACTCGGGATATAACACCGGGGAGCTGTTTTTT. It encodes CASNSGYNTGELFF.

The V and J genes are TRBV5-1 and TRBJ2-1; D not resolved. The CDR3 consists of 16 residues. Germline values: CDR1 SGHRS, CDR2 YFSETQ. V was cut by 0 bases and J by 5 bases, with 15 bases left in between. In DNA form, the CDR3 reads TGCGCCAGCAGCTTGGGCTTTATCGGGTCTGACAATGAGCAGTTCTTC. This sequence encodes CASSLGFIGSDNEQFF.

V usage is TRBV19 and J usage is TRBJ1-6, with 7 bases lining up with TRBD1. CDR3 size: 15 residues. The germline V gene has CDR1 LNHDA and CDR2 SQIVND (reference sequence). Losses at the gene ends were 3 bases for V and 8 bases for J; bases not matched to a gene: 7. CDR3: CASSISGGTDSPLHF. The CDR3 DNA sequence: TGTGCCAGTAGTATTTCAGGGGGTACGGATTCACCCCTCCACTTT.

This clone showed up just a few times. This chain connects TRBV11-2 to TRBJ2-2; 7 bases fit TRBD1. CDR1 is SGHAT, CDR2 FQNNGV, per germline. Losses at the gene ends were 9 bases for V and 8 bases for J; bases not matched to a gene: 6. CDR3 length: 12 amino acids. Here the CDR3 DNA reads TGTGCCAGGGGATCAGGGGGAGGGGAGCTGTTTTTT. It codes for CARGSGGGELFF.

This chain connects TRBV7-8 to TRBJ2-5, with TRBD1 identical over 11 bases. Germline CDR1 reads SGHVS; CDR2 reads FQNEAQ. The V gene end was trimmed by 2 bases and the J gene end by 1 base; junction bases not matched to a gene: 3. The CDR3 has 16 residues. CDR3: CASSLIGTGGQETQYF. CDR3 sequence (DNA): TGTGCCAGCAGCTTAATTGGGACAGGGGGCCAAGAGACCCAGTACTTC.

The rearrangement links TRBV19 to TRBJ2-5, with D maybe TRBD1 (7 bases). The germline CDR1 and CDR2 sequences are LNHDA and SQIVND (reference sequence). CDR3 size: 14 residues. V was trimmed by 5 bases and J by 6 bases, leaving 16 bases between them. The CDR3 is CASSGQQGRKTQYF. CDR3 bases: TGTGCCAGTAGTGGGCAACAGGGGAGGAAGACCCAGTACTTC.

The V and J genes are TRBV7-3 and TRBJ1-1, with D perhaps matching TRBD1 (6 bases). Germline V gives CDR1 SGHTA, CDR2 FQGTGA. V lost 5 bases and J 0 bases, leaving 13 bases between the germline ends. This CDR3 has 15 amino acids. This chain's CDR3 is CASSLQTGMNTEAFF. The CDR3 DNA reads TGTGCCAGCAGCCTCCAAACAGGGATGAACACTGAAGCTTTCTTT.

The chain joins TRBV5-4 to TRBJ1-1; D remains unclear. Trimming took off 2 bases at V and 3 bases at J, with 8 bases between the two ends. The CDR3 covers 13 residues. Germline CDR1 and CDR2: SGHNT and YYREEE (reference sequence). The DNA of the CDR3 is TGTGCCAGCAGCTTTTCAGGTTACACTGAAGCTTTCTTT. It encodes CASSFSGYTEAFF.

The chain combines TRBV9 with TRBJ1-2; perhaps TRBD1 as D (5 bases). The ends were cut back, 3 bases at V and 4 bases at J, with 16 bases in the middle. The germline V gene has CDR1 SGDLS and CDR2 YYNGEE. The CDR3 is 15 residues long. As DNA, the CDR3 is TGTGCCAGCAGCGCGCGGGACGGTGACCTCTATGGCTACACCTTC. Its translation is CASSARDGDLYGYTF. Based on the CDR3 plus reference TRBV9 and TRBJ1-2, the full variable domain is DSGVTQTPKHLITATGQRVTLRCSPRSGDLSVYWYQQSLDQGLQFLIQYYNGEERAKGNILERFSAQQFPDLHSELNLSSLELGDSALYFCASSARDGDLYGYTFGSGTRLTVV.

For the CDR3, the DNA is TGTGCCAGCAGAACGGGAATTGGTTATGGCTACACCTTC. Translating gives CASRTGIGYGYTF. This chain connects TRBV5-8 to TRBJ1-2; D uncertain. This CDR3 has 13 residues. With 5 bases removed from V and 5 bases from J, the gap between germline ends came to 13 bases. Germline CDR1 reads SGHTS; CDR2 reads YDEGEE.

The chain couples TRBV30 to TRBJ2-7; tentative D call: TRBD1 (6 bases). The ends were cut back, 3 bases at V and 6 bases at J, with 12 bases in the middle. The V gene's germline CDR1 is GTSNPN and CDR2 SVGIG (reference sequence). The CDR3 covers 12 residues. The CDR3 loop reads CAWSGDRFEQYF. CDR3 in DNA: TGTGCCTGGAGCGGAGACAGGTTCGAGCAGTACTTC.

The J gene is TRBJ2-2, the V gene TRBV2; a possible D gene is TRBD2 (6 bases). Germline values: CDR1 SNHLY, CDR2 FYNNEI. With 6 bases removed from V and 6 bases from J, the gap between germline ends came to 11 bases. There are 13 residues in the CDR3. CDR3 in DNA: TGTGCCAGCAGGCCAACTAGCTCCGGGGAGCTGTTTTTT. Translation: CASRPTSSGELFF.

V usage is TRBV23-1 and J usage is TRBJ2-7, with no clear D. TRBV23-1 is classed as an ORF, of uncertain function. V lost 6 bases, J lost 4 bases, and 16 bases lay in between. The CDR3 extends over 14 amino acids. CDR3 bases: TGCGCCAGCAGCCCCATATACTCAAGATACGAGCAGTACTTC. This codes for CASSPIYSRYEQYF.

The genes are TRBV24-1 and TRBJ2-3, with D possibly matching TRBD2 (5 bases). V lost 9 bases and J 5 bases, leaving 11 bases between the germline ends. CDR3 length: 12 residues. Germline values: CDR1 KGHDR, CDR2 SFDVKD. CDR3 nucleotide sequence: TGTGCCACCGCCCGGGGTGGAGATACGCAGTATTTT. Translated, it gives CATARGGDTQYF.